The 24 T cell receptor beta chains below all came from one sample that was sequenced in a study of beta chain features in type 1 diabetes (dated by TCRdb to 2017 to 2018). To prepare the library, the immunoSEQ multiplex PCR assay was applied. The entire amount of isolated RNA was reverse transcribed using the High Capacity cDNA Reverse Transcription Kit, so the sequenced TCRB transcripts were expressed ones. TCRdb provides this immuneACCESS table in a form limited to in-frame rearrangements. Some clones are lacking; in checked studies, under half of them reflect an unresolved V gene, and why the rest are absent is not known. This sample is represented by 860,000 or so clones; 15% to 20% of them were singletons. Of the sample, 0.02% to 0.025% is held by the ten largest clones. The sample consisted of naive CD4+ T cells from blood. The cell subset or site label, as the study defines it: true naive CD4+ T cells. Receptors were obtained from a young woman in good health.

As to this clone: Relative to the germline gene, one junction end is altered; a read error may explain this. The chain is built from TRBV4-1 and TRBJ1-1, with 9 bases aligning to TRBD1. The CDR3 extends over 16 amino acids. CDR1 MGHRA and CDR2 YSYEKL come from the germline V gene. CDR3: CASGQGQGKVNTEAFF. The DNA for the CDR3 is TGCGCCAGCGGCCAAGGACAGGGGAAGGTGAACACTGAAGCTTTCTTT.

V is TRBV7-8 and J is TRBJ1-5; the match to TRBD1 covers 8 bases. The V gene's germline CDR1 is SGHVS and CDR2 FQNEAQ. The V gene end was trimmed by 1 base and the J gene end by 4 bases; junction bases not matched to a gene: 6. The CDR3 runs to 16 residues. The CDR3, as DNA: TGTGCCAGCAGCTTAGTTCGGACAGGGTCTAATCAGCCCCAGCATTTT. This translates into CASSLVRTGSNQPQHF.

This clone was counted a few times. The chain joins TRBV29-1 to TRBJ2-3; TRBD2 matches at 16 bases. The CDR3 runs 16 residues. From germline, CDR1 is SQVTM and CDR2 ANQGSEA. With V trimmed by 3 bases and J by 5 bases, 5 bases remained unmatched. The CDR3: CSVDLGTSGRGDTQYF. Here the CDR3 DNA reads TGCAGCGTTGACCTCGGGACTAGCGGGAGGGGAGATACGCAGTATTTT.

The V gene is TRBV2, the J gene TRBJ2-7; 11 bases map to TRBD1. The CDR3 consists of 15 residues. J gave up 9 bases and V 6 bases, and 13 bases lay outside the gene matches. Germline-derived CDR1 and CDR2 are SNHLY and FYNNEI. The chain's CDR3 is CASRGPGTGGLGQYF. CDR3 sequence (DNA): TGTGCCAGCAGGGGGCCCGGGACAGGGGGACTAGGGCAGTACTTC.

The genes are TRBV15 and TRBJ1-3; D is possibly TRBD1 (5 bases). Germline loops: CDR1 LNHNV, CDR2 YYDKDF (reference sequence). Trimming removed 3 bases at V and 2 bases at J, with 11 bases between. The CDR3 is made up of 15 amino acids. The DNA for the CDR3 is TGTGCCACCAGCAGGGGACCGGGTACTGGAAACACCATATATTTT. Encoded protein: CATSRGPGTGNTIYF.

This clone was detected a few times. This chain connects TRBV9 to TRBJ2-3, with TRBD2 matching over 9 bases. The CDR3 has 18 residues. Germline trimming cut 0 bases from V and 1 base from J; bases unmatched to any gene: 9. The V gene's germline CDR1 is SGDLS and CDR2 YYNGEE. The CDR3 DNA sequence: TGTGCCAGCAGCGTAGGCCGACAGGGCGGGAGGGGCACAGATACGCAGTATTTT. Translating it yields CASSVGRQGGRGTDTQYF.

The V call is TRBV2, the J call TRBJ2-1; TRBD1 matches at 7 bases. The CDR3 spans 15 residues. Germline CDR1 is SNHLY and CDR2 is FYNNEI. The junction had 2 bases not matched to a gene; V was cut back by 3 bases and J by 0 bases. The CDR3 DNA sequence: TGTGCCAGCAGTGAGACAGGGAGCTCCTACAATGAGCAGTTCTTC. It is translated as CASSETGSSYNEQFF.

The chain is built from TRBV7-2 and TRBJ2-5; D perhaps matches TRBD2 (5 bases). The end of the DNA is better explained by TRBJ2-7, so the J call may be wrong. Germline V lookup: CDR1 SGHTA, CDR2 FQGNSA. The CDR3 has 17 residues. The DNA for the CDR3 is TGTGCCAGCAGCTTAGTTGTTGGGAGCTACCGCTCCTACGAGCAGTACTTC. This gives the protein CASSLVVGSYRSYEQYF.

The CDR3 DNA reads TGTGCCAGCAGCTCTCAGGGGGTCTCCTACAATGAGCAGTTCTTC. Residues: CASSSQGVSYNEQFF. The gene calls are TRBV7-9 and TRBJ2-1, with 7 positions matching TRBD1. This CDR3 contains 15 residues. V was pared by 4 bases and J by 0 bases, with 3 bases of the junction left unmatched. CDR1 and CDR2 from the germline V gene are SEHNR and FQNEAQ (reference sequence).

The chain employs TRBV29-1 and TRBJ2-1; no clear D gene. Between the trimmed V and J ends, which lost 3 bases and 6 bases, there was a span of 3 bases. CDR1 SQVTM and CDR2 ANQGSEA come from the germline V gene. The CDR3 is made up of 10 amino acids. Written as DNA, the CDR3 is TGCAGCGTTGATGCCAATGAGCAGTTCTTC. Residues: CSVDANEQFF.

In its sample, this clone was seen a few times. The V gene is TRBV6-6, the J gene TRBJ2-1, with 12 bases fitting TRBD2. The CDR3 length is 16 residues. The germline CDR1 and CDR2 sequences are MNHNY and SVGAGI (reference sequence). Losses at the gene ends were 6 bases for V and 5 bases for J; bases not matched to a gene: 8. CDR3 bases: TGTGCCAGCAGCACCCGGACTAGCGGGACCCACAATGAGCAGTTCTTC. Its protein product is CASSTRTSGTHNEQFF.

This chain connects TRBV29-1 to TRBJ2-1, with D unresolved. Trimming removed 7 bases from V and 6 bases from J, with 16 bases in between. The CDR3 length is 13 residues. Germline V gives CDR1 SQVTM, CDR2 ANQGSEA. In DNA, the CDR3 is TGCAGCGCCGGACGTATTTTGGGCAATGAGCAGTTCTTC. It specifies CSAGRILGNEQFF.

This clone was seen more than once but under ten times. The chain carries TRBV2 and TRBJ2-1; D uncertain. Trimming took off 6 bases at V and 16 bases at J, with 19 bases between the two ends. Germline values: CDR1 SNHLY, CDR2 FYNNEI. The CDR3 covers 12 residues. CDR3 sequence: CASRIAGSSDFF. CDR3 bases: TGTGCCAGCAGGATCGCCGGGTCTTCCGATTTCTTC.

This clone has just a few counts. The chain carries TRBV7-3 and TRBJ1-1; D not certain. Trimming cost V 5 bases and J 0 bases, with 7 bases left between them. CDR3 size: 13 residues. Germline V lookup: CDR1 SGHTA, CDR2 FQGTGA. The CDR3: CASSRSVNTEAFF. The CDR3 DNA reads TGTGCCAGCAGCCGCAGTGTGAACACTGAAGCTTTCTTT.

V and J are TRBV28 and TRBJ2-2; no definite D call. CDR1 MDHEN and CDR2 SYDVKM come from the germline V gene. Trimming took 3 bases from V and 4 from J, leaving 9 bases between them. The CDR3 consists of 14 residues. CDR3 coding DNA: TGTGCCAGCAGTTTCTTAGGAGCCACCGGGGAGCTGTTTTTT. It codes for CASSFLGATGELFF. Drawing the rest from reference TRBV28 and TRBJ2-2, the complete variable domain is DVKVTQSSRYLVKRTGEKVFLECVQDMDHENMFWYRQDPGLGLRLIYFSYDVKMKEKGDIPEGYSVSREKKERFSLILESASTNQTSMYLCASSFLGATGELFFGEGSRLTVL.

The CDR3 sequence: CASSKEEGGNQPQHF. Written as DNA, the CDR3 is TGTGCCAGCAGCAAAGAGGAGGGTGGCAATCAGCCCCAGCATTTT. V gene TRBV21-1 combines with J gene TRBJ1-5. TRBV21-1 is tagged as a pseudogene. The CDR3 extends over 15 amino acids.

This chain links TRBV19 with TRBJ2-3; unclear D gene. CDR1 is LNHDA and CDR2 is SQIVND in the germline V gene (reference sequence). The V end was cut by 3 bases, the J end by 5 bases, with 12 bases between. The CDR3 has 14 amino acids. CDR3 nucleotide sequence: TGTGCCAGTAGTATTGAGGAATCAGGAGATACGCAGTATTTT. Translating it yields CASSIEESGDTQYF. Complete variable domain (other parts from reference TRBV19 and TRBJ2-3): DGGITQSPKYLFRKEGQNVTLSCEQNLNHDAMYWYRQDPGQGLRLIYYSQIVNDFQKGDIAEGYSVSREKKESFPLTVTSAQKNPTAFYLCASSIEESGDTQYFGPGTRLTVL.

This clone occurred a few times. The V gene is TRBV19, the J gene TRBJ1-5; D gene uncertain. Germline V gene data show CDR1 as LNHDA and CDR2 as SQIVND (reference sequence). Trimming shortened V by 6 bases and J by 4 bases, and 7 bases separated the two germline ends. The CDR3 has 12 amino acids. Here the CDR3 reads CASRQENQPQHF. In nucleotides, the CDR3 is TGTGCCAGTAGGCAGGAAAATCAGCCCCAGCATTTT.

This clone has just a few counts. The chain uses TRBV11-1 and TRBJ2-7, with D hard to call. The CDR3 has 12 residues. The germline V and J ends were trimmed by 3 bases and 2 bases, with 5 bases remaining between them. Per germline, CDR1 SGHAT and CDR2 FQDESV (reference sequence). CDR3 residues: CASSLTTYEQYF. CDR3 sequence (DNA): TGTGCCAGCAGCTTGACGACCTACGAGCAGTACTTC.

The J gene is TRBJ2-3, the V gene TRBV7-2, with D unresolved. The V gene lost 3 bases and the J gene lost 6 bases, with 16 bases spanning the gap. Germline V gives CDR1 SGHTA, CDR2 FQGNSA. The CDR3 covers 15 residues. The CDR3 sequence is CASSFGGFRSDTQYF. The CDR3 nucleotides are TGTGCCAGCAGCTTTGGCGGATTTCGGTCGGATACGCAGTATTTT.

The chain has TRBV2 and TRBJ1-5, with 9 bases aligning to TRBD1. V lost 9 bases and J lost 2; bases outside the gene matches: 2. The CDR3 is made up of 13 amino acids. Per the germline V gene, CDR1 is SNHLY and CDR2 is FYNNEI. CDR3 DNA sequence: TGTGCCAGGGGACAGGGCCGCAATCAGCCCCAGCATTTT. It translates to CARGQGRNQPQHF.

For this clone: Other nucleotide sequences from this sample produce the same CDR3. The gene calls are TRBV28 and TRBJ1-1; D not certain. The CDR3 covers 13 residues. Germline V CDR1 and CDR2: MDHEN, SYDVKM. Trimming pared 6 bases from V and 0 bases from J, leaving 8 bases between. CDR3 in DNA: TGTGCCAGCAGAAAAGAGATGAACACTGAAGCTTTCTTT. As protein: CASRKEMNTEAFF.

This rearrangement joins TRBV7-9 to TRBJ1-2; TRBD1 agrees at 12 bases. CDR1 SEHNR and CDR2 FQNEAQ come from the germline V gene (reference sequence). The CDR3 runs 15 residues. The trim removed 5 bases at V and 4 bases at J, leaving 5 bases unmatched. CDR3 bases: TGTGCCAGCAGCCCCGGGACAGGGGGCCCCTATGGCTACACCTTC. It specifies CASSPGTGGPYGYTF.

The chain carries TRBV19 and TRBJ1-2; possibly TRBD1 for D (6 bases). The CDR3 contains 14 residues. With 6 bases removed from V and 1 base from J, the gap between germline ends came to 12 bases. The germline gives CDR1 LNHDA, CDR2 SQIVND (reference sequence). In nucleotides, the CDR3 is TGTGCCAGTAGAAGCGACAGGAGTAACTATGGCTACACCTTC. Amino acids: CASRSDRSNYGYTF.